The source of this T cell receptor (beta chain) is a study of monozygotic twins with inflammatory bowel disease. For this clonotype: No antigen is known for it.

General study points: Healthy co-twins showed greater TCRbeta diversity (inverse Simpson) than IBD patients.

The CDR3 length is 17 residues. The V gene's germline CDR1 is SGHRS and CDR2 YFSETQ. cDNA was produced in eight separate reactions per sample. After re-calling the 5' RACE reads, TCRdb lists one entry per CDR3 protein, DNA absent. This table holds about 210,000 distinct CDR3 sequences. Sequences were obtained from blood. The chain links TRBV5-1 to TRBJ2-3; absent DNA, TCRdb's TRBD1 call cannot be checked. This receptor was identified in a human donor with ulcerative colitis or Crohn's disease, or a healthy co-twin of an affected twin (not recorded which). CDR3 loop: CASSLGPRQGFMYTQYF.